Shown below are 24 T cell receptor beta chains from a single sample sequenced in a study of long-term antiretroviral therapy in people with HIV. Survey-level immunoSEQ v3.0 assays were run. The protocol was immunoSEQ multiplex PCR, while the TCRdb copy is restricted to in-frame clones and leaves out a portion. The profile covers some 15,000 clones, with 84% appearing a single time and less than 8% taken by the ten largest. This material consisted of unsorted PBMCs, taken 0.4 years after starting antiretroviral therapy. These TCRs come from a man under 40 with HIV.

This chain joins TRBV5-4 and TRBJ2-7, with 10 bases lining up with TRBD2. The CDR3 contains 15 residues. Germline CDR1 SGHNT, CDR2 YYREEE (reference sequence). With V trimmed by 0 bases and J by 5 bases, 5 bases remained unmatched. The chain's CDR3 is CASSLASGGVDEQYF. CDR3 DNA: TGTGCCAGCAGCTTGGCCAGCGGGGGGGTGGACGAGCAGTACTTC. The full variable domain, its missing parts supplied by reference TRBV5-4 and TRBJ2-7, is ETGVTQSPTHLIKTRGQQVTLRCSSQSGHNTVSWYQQALGQGPQFIFQYYREEENGRGNFPPRFSGLQFPNYSSELNVNALELDDSALYLCASSLASGGVDEQYFGPGTRLTVT.

This clone was detected only a few times. The chain employs TRBV15 and TRBJ2-5; possible D gene TRBD2, 6 bases. Germline V gene data show CDR1 as LNHNV and CDR2 as YYDKDF (reference sequence). The CDR3 runs 14 residues. The V end lost 4 bases, the J end lost 5 bases, and 14 bases lay between the germline ends. For the CDR3, the DNA is TGTGCCACCAGCATTCGGGGAGGCGGGGAGACCCAGTACTTC. Its protein product is CATSIRGGGETQYF.

The chain couples TRBV25-1 to TRBJ2-1, with D perhaps given as TRBD1 or TRBD2 (5 bases each). The length of the CDR3 is 15 residues. With 6 bases removed from V and 3 bases from J, the gap between germline ends came to 15 bases. Germline V lookup: CDR1 MGHDK, CDR2 SYGVNS. The CDR3 DNA follows: TGTGCCAGCAGCCCGGGACGGCATTTCTACAATGAGCAGTTCTTC. Encoded protein: CASSPGRHFYNEQFF.

The genes are TRBV7-9 and TRBJ2-3; 12 bases map to TRBD2. V trimming: 3 bases; J trimming: 0 bases; junction bases outside the gene matches: 7. Germline V lookup: CDR1 SEHNR, CDR2 FQNEAQ (reference sequence). CDR3 length: 18 residues. The CDR3 here is CASSFETSGGLSTDTQYF. The CDR3 DNA reads as TGTGCCAGCAGCTTCGAGACTAGCGGGGGCCTCAGCACAGATACGCAGTATTTT. The full variable domain, completed using reference TRBV7-9 and TRBJ2-3, is DTGVSQNPRHKITKRGQNVTFRCDPISEHNRLYWYRQTLGQGPEFLTYFQNEAQLEKSRLLSDRFSAERPKGSFSTLEIQRTEQGDSAMYLCASSFETSGGLSTDTQYFGPGTRLTVL.

CDR3 protein: CASSSGLAGNTGELFF. CDR3 DNA sequence: TGTGCCAGCAGCTCTGGACTAGCGGGGAACACCGGGGAGCTGTTTTTT. The chain carries TRBV7-7 and TRBJ2-2, with TRBD2 matching 11 bases. The germline CDR1 and CDR2 sequences are SSHAT and FNYEAQ (reference sequence). V gave up 4 bases and J gave up 1 base; unmatched junction bases: 2. This CDR3 spans 16 amino acids. Variable domain in full (rest from reference TRBV7-7 and TRBJ2-2): GAGVSQSPRYKVTKRGQDVTLRCDPISSHATLYWYQQALGQGPEFLTYFNYEAQPDKSGLPSDRFSAERPEGSISTLTIQRTEQRDSAMYRCASSSGLAGNTGELFFGEGSRLTVL.

V is TRBV30 and J is TRBJ2-7; 11 bases are a match to TRBD1. The CDR3 is 13 residues long. The V gene's germline CDR1 is GTSNPN and CDR2 SVGIG (reference sequence). The V and J ends lost 6 bases and 6 bases, in that order; junction bases with no gene match: 7. DNA for the CDR3: TGTGCCTGCACCCGGGACAGGGGGGCCGAGCAGTACTTC. Translation gives CACTRDRGAEQYF.

The chain is built from TRBV9 and TRBJ2-7, with TRBD1 matching over 9 bases. Germline V gene data show CDR1 as SGDLS and CDR2 as YYNGEE. This CDR3 comprises 16 residues. V lost 4 bases to trimming and J lost 9 bases; unmatched junction nucleotides: 17. The CDR3 bases are TGTGCCAGCAGCCCCCAACCCGGGACAGGGATGTCTGCGCAGTACTTC. This encodes CASSPQPGTGMSAQYF.

This chain connects TRBV5-1 to TRBJ2-7; 9 nucleotides line up with TRBD1. Germline V gene data show CDR1 as SGHRS and CDR2 as YFSETQ. CDR3 length: 15 residues. The V segment lost 4 bases and the J segment 4 bases; nucleotides outside the gene matches: 9. The CDR3: CASSTTGTGTYEQYF. The DNA for the CDR3 is TGCGCCAGCAGCACTACCGGGACAGGGACATACGAGCAGTACTTC.

The gene calls are TRBV7-9 and TRBJ1-5; a possible D gene is TRBD1 (5 bases). The CDR3 is 15 amino acids. Germline V gene data show CDR1 as SEHNR and CDR2 as FQNEAQ (reference sequence). Trimming stripped 3 bases from V and 5 bases from J, with 14 bases between. The CDR3 bases are TGTGCCAGCAGCTTGGATATTGGGGGAGATCAGCCCCAGCATTTT. This translates into CASSLDIGGDQPQHF.

The chain carries TRBV5-4 and TRBJ2-5; tentatively, D is TRBD1 or TRBD2 (7 bases each). From germline, CDR1 is SGHNT and CDR2 YYREEE (reference sequence). CDR3 length: 16 residues. V lost 0 bases and J 1 base, leaving 13 bases between the germline ends. The CDR3 here is CASSLAPGGGQETQYF. The CDR3 DNA follows: TGTGCCAGCAGCTTGGCCCCAGGGGGGGGCCAAGAGACCCAGTACTTC.

This clone was seen a single time. The chain is built from TRBV2 and TRBJ2-5; D not certain. This CDR3 is built from 11 residues. With 2 bases removed from V and 5 bases from J, the gap between germline ends came to 3 bases. Per germline, CDR1 SNHLY and CDR2 FYNNEI. CDR3 residues: CASSESETQYF. The CDR3 DNA follows: TGTGCCAGCAGTGAAAGCGAGACCCAGTACTTC.

J is TRBJ2-1 and V is TRBV6-1; TRBD2 matches at 12 bases. V lost 7 bases, J lost 15 bases, and 13 bases stayed unmatched. Germline CDR1 reads MNHNS; CDR2 reads SASEGT. The CDR3 loop spans 14 amino acids. The CDR3 loop is CASTTSGSVSLPFF. The CDR3 DNA sequence: TGTGCCAGCACGACTAGCGGGAGTGTCTCGCTCCCGTTCTTC.

The V gene is TRBV7-2, the J gene TRBJ1-4; possible D gene TRBD1, 6 bases. This CDR3 comprises 19 residues. Trimming removed 3 bases from V and 6 bases from J, with 26 bases in between. Looked up from germline, CDR1 is SGHTA and CDR2 is FQGNSA. CDR3: CASSLWGFGRRGRDEKLFF. Here the CDR3 DNA reads TGTGCCAGCAGCTTGTGGGGTTTCGGCCGCAGGGGTCGTGATGAAAAACTGTTTTTT.

V is TRBV7-2 and J is TRBJ2-7, with D perhaps TRBD2 (6 bases). With 1 base removed from V and 5 bases from J, the gap between germline ends came to 15 bases. CDR1 is SGHTA, CDR2 FQGNSA, per germline. The CDR3 contains 15 residues. This CDR3 reads CASSLERREHDEQYF. Written as DNA, the CDR3 is TGTGCCAGCAGCTTAGAACGGCGGGAACATGACGAGCAGTACTTC.

On this clone itself: The same CDR3 also results from other DNA sequences found in this sample. This sequence joins TRBV5-1 and TRBJ2-2; D assignment may be TRBD1 or TRBD2 (6 bases each). In germline, CDR1 is SGHRS, CDR2 YFSETQ. The CDR3 contains 15 residues. V was clipped by 0 bases and J by 5 bases, with 11 bases between them. CDR3 sequence reads: CASSLEGGRTGELFF. CDR3 bases: TGCGCCAGCAGCTTGGAGGGGGGTCGGACCGGGGAGCTGTTTTTT.

V usage is TRBV28 and J usage is TRBJ1-2, with a tentative D call TRBD1 (6 bases). Germline lookup yields CDR1 MDHEN and CDR2 SYDVKM. The CDR3 covers 13 residues. V shed 7 bases and J shed 9 bases, with 18 bases lying between them. The CDR3 DNA reads as TGTGCCAGCACCGTTCGGAATCAGGGGAGCTACACCTTC. Protein: CASTVRNQGSYTF.

With regard to this clone: Other DNA sequences in this specimen translate into the identical CDR3. The chain employs TRBV6-5 and TRBJ2-3; possible D gene TRBD2, 6 bases. The CDR3 loop spans 16 amino acids. From germline, CDR1 is MNHEY and CDR2 SVGAGI. Trimming removed 0 bases from V and 1 base from J, with 11 bases in between. In DNA, the CDR3 is TGTGCCAGCAGTTACTCGTTCACGGGGGGCACAGATACGCAGTATTTT. It encodes CASSYSFTGGTDTQYF.

The chain uses TRBV28 and TRBJ1-1; tentative D call: TRBD1 (5 bases). V gave up 6 bases and J gave up 6 bases, with 20 bases separating them. This CDR3 contains 15 residues. Germline V lookup: CDR1 MDHEN, CDR2 SYDVKM. This CDR3 is CASSKPYGVGAEAFF. CDR3 bases: TGTGCCAGCAGCAAACCTTACGGGGTGGGGGCTGAAGCTTTCTTT.

The chain employs TRBV5-4 and TRBJ2-1; D might be TRBD1 or TRBD2, each matching 5 bases. The CDR3 extends over 17 amino acids. The germline V gene has CDR1 SGHNT and CDR2 YYREEE (reference sequence). Trimming cost V 4 bases and J 0 bases, with 17 bases left between them. The CDR3 sequence: CASSPFRGSDSYNEQFF. Written as DNA, the CDR3 is TGTGCCAGCAGCCCCTTTAGGGGTAGCGACTCCTACAATGAGCAGTTCTTC.

This sequence joins TRBV4-1 and TRBJ2-7, with TRBD2 matching 9 bases. CDR1 is MGHRA, CDR2 YSYEKL, per germline. Trimming at V came to 1 base and at J to 1 base, leaving 8 bases not matched to a gene. The CDR3 spans 17 residues. The DNA of the CDR3 is TGCGCCAGCAGCCAAGGACCTAGCGGGGTTTTTTCCTACGAGCAGTACTTC. The encoded protein is CASSQGPSGVFSYEQYF.

The chain uses TRBV11-3 and TRBJ2-7; 9 bases line up with TRBD2. This CDR3 has 15 amino acids. Germline V gene data show CDR1 as SGHNT and CDR2 as YENEEA. V lost 1 base to trimming and J lost 2 bases; unmatched junction nucleotides: 3. Written as DNA, the CDR3 is TGTGCCAGCAGCTTAGGGGCTAGCGGGGCCTACGAGCAGTACTTC. As protein: CASSLGASGAYEQYF.

The CDR3 region has the DNA TGTGCCAGCAGTTTTCAGGGGTCCTACGAGCAGTACTTC. Translating gives CASSFQGSYEQYF. The chain carries TRBV27 and TRBJ2-7; D perhaps matches TRBD1 (6 bases). Between the trimmed V and J ends, which lost 3 bases and 1 base, there was a span of 7 bases. In germline, CDR1 is MNHEY, CDR2 SMNVEV (reference sequence). The CDR3 length is 13 residues.

This chain uses TRBV2 with TRBJ2-3; possibly TRBD1 for D (6 bases). This CDR3 is 13 amino acids long. Germline-derived CDR1 and CDR2 are SNHLY and FYNNEI. V lost 6 bases, J lost 4 bases, and 11 bases lay in between. The CDR3 DNA sequence: TGTGCCAGCAGAGGAGAGGGGGCAGATACGCAGTATTTT. Translating it yields CASRGEGADTQYF.

The chain uses TRBV7-6 and TRBJ2-7, with 8 bases that match TRBD1. Germline V gene sequence: CDR1 SGHVS, CDR2 FNYEAQ. This CDR3 spans 12 amino acids. J gave up 6 bases and V 5 bases, and 3 bases lay outside the gene matches. CDR3 DNA: TGTGCCAGCAGCACGACAGGGGTCGAGCAGTACTTC. Its translation: CASSTTGVEQYF.